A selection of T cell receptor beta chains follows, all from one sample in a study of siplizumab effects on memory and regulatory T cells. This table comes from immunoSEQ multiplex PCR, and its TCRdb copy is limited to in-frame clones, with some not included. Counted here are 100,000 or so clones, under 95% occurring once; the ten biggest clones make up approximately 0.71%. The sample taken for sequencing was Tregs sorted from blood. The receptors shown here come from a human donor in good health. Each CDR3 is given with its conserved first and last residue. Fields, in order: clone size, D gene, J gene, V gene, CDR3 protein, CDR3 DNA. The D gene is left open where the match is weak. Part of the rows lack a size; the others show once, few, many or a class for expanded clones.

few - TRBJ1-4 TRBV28 CASSLAGATNEKLFF TGTGCCAGCAGTCTCGCAGGGGCAACTAATGAAAAACTGTTTTTT
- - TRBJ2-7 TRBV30 CAWSPTYDIYEQYF TGTGCCTGGAGCCCGACCTACGATATATACGAGCAGTACTTC
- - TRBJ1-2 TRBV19 CAAGHPIYGYTF TGTGCTGCGGGACACCCGATCTATGGCTACACCTTC
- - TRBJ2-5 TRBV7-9 CASSQETQYF TGTGCCAGCAGCCAAGAGACCCAGTACTTC
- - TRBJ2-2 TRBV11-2 CASSLVSGRGGELFF TGTGCCAGCAGCTTAGTCTCCGGACGGGGCGGGGAGCTGTTTTTT
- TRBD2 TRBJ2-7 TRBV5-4 CASSFIGAGVGEQYF TGTGCCAGCAGCTTCATCGGAGCGGGAGTCGGCGAGCAGTACTTC
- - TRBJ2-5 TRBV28 CASSFAQGRGFQETQYF TGTGCCAGCAGTTTTGCGCAGGGGAGGGGGTTTCAAGAGACCCAGTACTTC
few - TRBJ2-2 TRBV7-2 CASSLLGANTGELFF TGTGCCAGCAGCTTACTAGGGGCGAACACCGGGGAGCTGTTTTTT
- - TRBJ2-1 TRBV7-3 CASSPSRGVGPFF TGTGCCAGCAGCCCCTCGAGAGGAGTGGGTCCGTTCTTC
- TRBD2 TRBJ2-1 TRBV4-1 CASSQVAGDFEQFF TGCGCCAGCAGCCAAGTCGCGGGAGACTTTGAGCAGTTCTTC
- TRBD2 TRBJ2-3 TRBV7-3 CASSPSLGLAGVLNTDTQYF TGTGCCAGCAGCCCCTCCTTGGGACTAGCGGGCGTACTAAACACAGATACGCAGTATTTT
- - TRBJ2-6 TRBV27 CASSWGGSGANVLTF TGTGCCAGCAGTTGGGGCGGCTCTGGGGCCAACGTCCTGACTTTC
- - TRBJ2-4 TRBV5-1 CASSFGRVVQNIQYF TGCGCCAGCAGCTTCGGCAGGGTGGTCCAAAACATTCAGTACTTC
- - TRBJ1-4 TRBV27 CASSLSIPRVATNEKLFF TGTGCCAGCAGTTTATCGATTCCTAGGGTTGCCACTAATGAAAAACTGTTTTTT
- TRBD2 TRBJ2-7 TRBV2 CASSRGGQGYEQYF TGTGCCAGCTCCCGGGGAGGGCAGGGCTACGAGCAGTACTTC
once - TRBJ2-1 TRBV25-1 CASSEAYPVNEQFF TGTGCCAGCAGTGAGGCTTACCCGGTCAATGAGCAGTTCTTC
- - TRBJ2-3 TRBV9 CASSRIMRADTQYF TGTGCCAGCAGCCGCATTATGAGGGCAGATACGCAGTATTTT
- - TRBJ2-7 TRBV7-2 CASSPQLGYEQYF TGTGCCAGCAGCCCGCAGTTGGGGTACGAGCAGTACTTC
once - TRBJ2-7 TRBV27 CASSLLGVSEQYF TGTGCCAGCAGTTTACTCGGGGTAAGCGAGCAGTACTTC
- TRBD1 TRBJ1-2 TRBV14 CASSRTGGYGYTF TGTGCCAGCAGTCGGACAGGGGGCTATGGCTACACCTTC
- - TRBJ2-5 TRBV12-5 CASGLTSREETQYF TGTGCTAGTGGTTTGACTAGCAGAGAAGAGACCCAGTACTTC
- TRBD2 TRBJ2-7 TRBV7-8 CASSLDRDYRRYEQYF TGTGCCAGCAGCTTAGATCGGGACTACCGGAGGTACGAGCAGTACTTC
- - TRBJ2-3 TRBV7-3 CASSLNSDTQYF TGTGCCAGCAGCTTAAATTCAGATACGCAGTATTTT
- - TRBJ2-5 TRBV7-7 CASSSDTWETQYF TGTGCTAGCAGCAGCGATACCTGGGAGACCCAGTACTTC
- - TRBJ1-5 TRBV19 CASSISRFLNQPQHF TGTGCCAGTAGTATATCCAGGTTCCTCAATCAGCCCCAGCATTTT
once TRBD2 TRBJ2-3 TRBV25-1 CASSDPGLAGVSDTQYF TGTGCCAGCAGTGATCCGGGACTAGCGGGAGTCTCTGATACGCAGTATTTT
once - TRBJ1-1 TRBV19 CASIGTAKGNTEAFF TGTGCCAGTATAGGAACCGCAAAAGGGAACACTGAAGCTTTCTTT
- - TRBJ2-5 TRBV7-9 CASNQRGTKETQYF TGTGCCAGCAACCAAAGGGGCACAAAAGAGACCCAGTACTTC
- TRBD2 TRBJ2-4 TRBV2 CASTGLAALAKNIQYF TGTGCCAGCACTGGACTAGCGGCTCTAGCCAAAAACATTCAGTACTTC
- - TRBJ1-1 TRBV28 CASSPSGVPEAFF TGTGCCAGCAGTCCCTCGGGGGTCCCTGAAGCTTTCTTT
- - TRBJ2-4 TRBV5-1 CASSLEAGLLEYF TGCGCCAGCAGCTTGGAGGCCGGGTTACTTGAGTACTTC
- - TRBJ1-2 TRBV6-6 CASTRIGKSNYGYTF TGTGCCAGCACCCGCATCGGGAAATCGAACTATGGCTACACCTTC
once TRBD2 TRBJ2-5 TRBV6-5 CASSFSGRGQETQYF TGTGCCAGCAGTTTTAGCGGGAGGGGACAAGAGACCCAGTACTTC
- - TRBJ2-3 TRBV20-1 CCARTDTQYF TGCTGCGCCCGAACAGATACGCAGTATTTT
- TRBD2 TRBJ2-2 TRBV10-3 CAISGAVTSGLTGELFF TGTGCCATCAGCGGAGCCGTGACTAGCGGGCTCACCGGGGAGCTGTTTTTT
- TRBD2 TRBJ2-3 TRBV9 CASSVAAGGPGDTQYF TGTGCCAGCAGCGTAGCGGCGGGAGGGCCAGGAGATACGCAGTATTTT
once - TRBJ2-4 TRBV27 CASRLRTGTINIQYF TGTGCCAGCAGACTAAGGACAGGGACTATAAACATTCAGTACTTC
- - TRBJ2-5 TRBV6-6 CASSYTRGYTQYF TGTGCCAGCAGTTACACTAGAGGGTATACCCAGTACTTC
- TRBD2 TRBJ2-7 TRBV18 CASSPRLAGQVDLAEQYF TGTGCCAGCTCACCACGCCTAGCGGGCCAGGTGGATCTCGCCGAGCAGTACTTC
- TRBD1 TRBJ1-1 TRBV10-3 CAINRKQGGTEAFF TGTGCCATCAACCGGAAACAGGGGGGGACTGAAGCTTTCTTT
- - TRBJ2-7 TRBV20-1 CSARETYEQYF TGCAGTGCTAGAGAAACCTACGAGCAGTACTTC
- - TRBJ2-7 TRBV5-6 CASSLDPATTSEQYF TGTGCCAGCAGCTTGGACCCGGCCACTACCTCTGAGCAGTACTTC
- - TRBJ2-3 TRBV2 CASRVGNGGSTDTQYF TGTGCCAGCAGAGTAGGTAACGGGGGCAGCACAGATACGCAGTATTTT
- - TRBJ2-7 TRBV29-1 CSVPDSYEQYF TGCAGCGTCCCGGACAGCTACGAGCAGTACTTC
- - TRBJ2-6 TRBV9 CASSVVGETLSGANVLTF TGTGCCAGCAGCGTAGTGGGGGAAACCCTCTCTGGGGCCAACGTCCTGACTTTC
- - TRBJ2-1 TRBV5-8 CASSRRAYSAAYNEQFF TGTGCCAGCAGCCGGAGAGCCTACTCGGCAGCCTACAATGAGCAGTTCTTC